Below, 30 T cell receptor beta chains from the same sample are listed, as sequenced in a study of blood T cells in healthy people across ages. Then a second PCR, running about 6 to 11 cycles, was carried out with a sample-barcoded 5' primer and a J-beta primer mix. From the 5' RACE reads, TCRdb called clonotypes with MiXCR, one entry per CDR3 protein. The profile shows 750,000 to 950,000 distinct CDR3 sequences, about 29% of them singletons. These data also formed part of another study, on T cells of mothers and their children.

Specimen: blood. These receptors were obtained from a woman between 40 and 55 years old in good health.

The chain couples TRBV2 to TRBJ2-7; 13 bases match TRBD2. The trim removed 4 bases at V and 0 bases at J, leaving 9 bases unmatched. From germline, CDR1 is SNHLY and CDR2 FYNNEI. The length of the CDR3 is 18 residues. CDR3 nucleotides: TGTGCCAGCAGTGCATTAGGGACTAGCGGGGAGAGCTCCTACGAGCAGTACTTC. This sequence encodes CASSALGTSGESSYEQYF. The whole variable domain, filled in from reference TRBV2 and TRBJ2-7, reads EPEVTQTPSHQVTQMGQEVILRCVPISNHLYFYWYRQILGQKVEFLVSFYNNEISEKSEIFDDQFSVERPDGSNFTLKIRSTKLEDSAMYFCASSALGTSGESSYEQYFGPGTRLTVT.

This chain connects TRBV7-3 to TRBJ2-7; weak D call: TRBD2 (5 bases). This CDR3 is 13 amino acids long. Germline V lookup: CDR1 SGHTA, CDR2 FQGTGA. Trimming left V 3 bases short and J 6 bases short, with 12 bases between. This CDR3 reads CASSFGSGGEQYF. The CDR3 DNA reads as TGTGCCAGCAGCTTTGGGAGCGGTGGCGAGCAGTACTTC.

The chain links TRBV29-1 to TRBJ2-4; TRBD1 matches 7 bases. The DNA end favors TRBJ2-7, so the J call may be wrong. The length of the CDR3 is 13 residues. The germline V gene has CDR1 SQVTM and CDR2 ANQGSEA. This chain's CDR3 is CSVDNYRGIEQYF. The CDR3 region has the DNA TGCAGCGTTGATAATTACAGGGGTATCGAGCAGTACTTC.

This clonotype was observed a few times. A read error may be the cause here, since a much bigger clone is one base away. V gene TRBV9 combines with J gene TRBJ2-3; D unclear. With 3 bases removed from V and 5 bases from J, the gap between germline ends came to 13 bases. The germline V gene encodes CDR1 SGDLS and CDR2 YYNGEE. This CDR3 has 14 amino acids. The CDR3 DNA is TGTGCCAGCAGCGCGTACCAGGAACAAGATACGCAGTATTTT. This sequence encodes CASSAYQEQDTQYF.

Only a few counts were recorded for this clonotype. The chain is built from TRBV20-1 and TRBJ2-7, with TRBD2 matching 16 bases. This CDR3 contains 13 residues. The germline CDR1 and CDR2 sequences are DFQATT and SNEGSKA (reference sequence). CDR3 loop: CRGTSGGADEQYF. The CDR3 coding sequence is TGCAGAGGGACTAGCGGGGGGGCCGACGAGCAGTACTTC.

The chain combines TRBV5-1 with TRBJ1-1, with TRBD1 matching over 7 bases. Looked up from germline, CDR1 is SGHRS and CDR2 is YFSETQ. Trimming removed 0 bases from V and 7 bases from J; junction bases left unmatched: 6. This CDR3 spans 14 amino acids. The CDR3 DNA reads as TGCGCCAGCAGCTTGGAACAGGGGAGGGGTGAAGCTTTCTTT. Protein sequence: CASSLEQGRGEAFF. The full variable domain, its missing parts supplied by reference TRBV5-1 and TRBJ1-1, is KAGVTQTPRYLIKTRGQQVTLSCSPISGHRSVSWYQQTPGQGLQFLFEYFSETQRNKGNFPGRFSGRQFSNSRSEMNVSTLELGDSALYLCASSLEQGRGEAFFGQGTRLTVV.

On this clonotype itself: A much bigger clone sits one base away, suggesting this may be a read error. The V gene is TRBV29-1, the J gene TRBJ2-3, with D perhaps being TRBD1 or TRBD2 (5 bases each). The germline V gene has CDR1 SQVTM and CDR2 ANQGSEA. CDR3 length equals 13 residues. V was pared by 7 bases and J by 4 bases, with 15 bases between. CDR3 nucleotides: TGCAGCGCTAGGGCAGGGAGCTCAGATACGCAGTATTTT. Translation gives CSARAGSSDTQYF.

Many counts were recorded for this clonotype. This sequence joins TRBV10-3 and TRBJ2-7; 8 nucleotides match TRBD1. V shed 1 base and J 9 bases; nucleotides not matched to a gene: 5. CDR1 and CDR2 from the germline V gene are ENHRY and SYGVKD. The CDR3 sequence is 13 residues long. Written as DNA, the CDR3 is TGTGCCATCAGTGAGTTGGGGACAGGAGGGCAGTACTTC. Amino acids: CAISELGTGGQYF.

The gene calls are TRBV7-2 and TRBJ1-5; 9 bases line up with TRBD1. From germline, CDR1 is SGHTA and CDR2 FQGNSA. Trimming removed 5 bases from V and 9 bases from J; junction bases left unmatched: 8. The CDR3 is made up of 14 amino acids. The CDR3 is CASSPGTGSRPQHF. CDR3 bases: TGTGCCAGCAGCCCCGGGACAGGGAGCCGGCCCCAGCATTTT.

The J gene is TRBJ2-3, the V gene TRBV11-3, with 8 nucleotides matching TRBD1. The CDR3 covers 16 residues. CDR1 is SGHNT and CDR2 is YENEEA in the germline V gene. Unmatched junction bases numbered 11, after V lost 5 bases and J lost 4 bases. The CDR3 protein is CASSRTGGKGPDTQYF. The CDR3 coding sequence is TGTGCCAGCAGCCGTACAGGGGGAAAGGGCCCAGATACGCAGTATTTT.

This clonotype was recorded at least ten times. The V call is TRBV3-1, the J call TRBJ1-5; D unclear. Trimming left V 3 bases short and J 4 bases short, with 10 bases between. This CDR3 region has 14 residues. Looked up from germline, CDR1 is LGHDT and CDR2 is YNNKEL (reference sequence). The CDR3: CASSHGRQNQPQHF. In nucleotides, the CDR3 is TGTGCCAGCAGCCACGGACGCCAAAATCAGCCCCAGCATTTT. The entire variable domain, with the rest obtained from reference TRBV3-1 and TRBJ1-5, is as follows: DTAVSQTPKYLVTQMGNDKSIKCEQNLGHDTMYWYKQDSKKFLKIMFSYNNKELIINETVPNRFSPKSPDKAHLNLHINSLELGDSAVYFCASSHGRQNQPQHFGDGTRLSIL.

The chain combines TRBV28 with TRBJ2-5; tentatively, D is TRBD1 or TRBD2 (5 bases each). Per the germline V gene, CDR1 is MDHEN and CDR2 is SYDVKM. V was clipped by 3 bases and J by 1 base, with 9 bases between them. The CDR3 is made up of 14 amino acids. In DNA form, the CDR3 reads TGTGCCAGCAGTTTCCCCGGGACCCAAGAGACCCAGTACTTC. Translating it yields CASSFPGTQETQYF.

Regarding this clonotype: Compared with germline, one end of the junction differs, possibly owing to a read error. The rearrangement joins TRBV7-7 to TRBJ2-1; D perhaps matches TRBD1 (6 bases). In germline, CDR1 is SSHAT, CDR2 FNYEAQ (reference sequence). The CDR3 has 15 residues. CDR3 DNA sequence: TGTGCTAGCAGCCCACAGGGAGCCGGGTACAATGAGCAGTTCTTC. This translates into CASSPQGAGYNEQFF.

This rearrangement joins TRBV12-3 or TRBV12-4 to TRBJ2-2; 9 bases are shared with TRBD2. J was trimmed by 6 bases and V by 0 bases; bases with no gene match: 11. CDR3 length: 18 amino acids. CDR3 sequence: CASSLAGSGLASSGELFF. The CDR3 DNA reads TGTGCCAGCAGTTTAGCGGGTTCGGGACTAGCAAGTTCCGGGGAGCTGTTTTTT.

This clonotype has only a few counts. The rearrangement links TRBV25-1 to TRBJ2-3; perhaps TRBD2 as D (5 bases). The germline V gene encodes CDR1 MGHDK and CDR2 SYGVNS. V was cut by 4 bases and J by 2 bases, with 16 bases left in between. The CDR3 loop spans 16 amino acids. The CDR3 region has the DNA TGTGCCAGCAGTGCCCGAGAAGGAGCGGTCACAGATACGCAGTATTTT. Translated: CASSAREGAVTDTQYF.

This clonotype was observed at least ten times. This chain joins TRBV7-3 and TRBJ2-1; TRBD2 aligns across 11 bases. The CDR3 contains 12 residues. Germline-derived CDR1 and CDR2 are SGHTA and FQGTGA. Losses at the gene ends were 6 bases for V and 13 bases for J; bases not matched to a gene: 5. CDR3 protein: CASSYSGGDQFF. The CDR3 nucleotides are TGTGCCAGCAGTTATAGCGGGGGGGATCAGTTCTTC.

The rearrangement joins TRBV20-1 to TRBJ1-2; maybe TRBD1 (5 bases). V was clipped by 0 bases and J by 2 bases, with 16 bases between them. Germline values: CDR1 DFQATT, CDR2 SNEGSKA (reference sequence). The length of the CDR3 is 16 residues. The CDR3 region has the DNA TGCAGTGCTAGAGATGGGGCAGGGAGCTACAACTATGGCTACACCTTC. This codes for CSARDGAGSYNYGYTF.

V usage is TRBV6-5 and J usage is TRBJ1-2; 7 positions match TRBD1. The ends lost 2 bases at V and 2 bases at J; junction bases unmatched: 5. Germline CDR1 and CDR2: MNHEY and SVGAGI. The CDR3 is 15 residues long. As DNA, the CDR3 is TGTGCCAGCAGTTACGGGGACAGTCGAAACTATGGCTACACCTTC. This gives the protein CASSYGDSRNYGYTF.

The table lists this clonotype with a few counts. The chain links TRBV5-5 to TRBJ1-5; 8 nucleotides agree with TRBD1. The junction had 10 bases not matched to a gene; V was cut back by 5 bases and J by 6 bases. The CDR3 contains 15 residues. The V gene's germline CDR1 is SGHKS and CDR2 YYEKEE (reference sequence). The CDR3 DNA reads as TGTGCCAGCAGTTTAAGGACAGGGAATAGTCAGCCCCAGCATTTT. Residues: CASSLRTGNSQPQHF.

The rearrangement joins TRBV6-2 or TRBV6-3 to TRBJ1-1, with TRBD1 matching 8 bases. The CDR3 contains 14 residues. Per the germline V gene, CDR1 is MNHEY and CDR2 is SVGEGT. V dropped 7 bases and J dropped 4; count of bases not matched to a gene: 8. The CDR3 loop is CASILTGDSTEAFF. CDR3 nucleotide sequence: TGTGCCAGCATCCTGACAGGGGATAGCACTGAAGCTTTCTTT.

A remark on this clonotype: Since a much larger clone is just one base distant, this may be a read error. This chain links TRBV12-3 or TRBV12-4 with TRBJ2-4; 7 bases fit TRBD2. Germline trimming cut 4 bases from V and 13 bases from J; bases unmatched to any gene: 16. There are 15 residues in the CDR3. The CDR3 region is CASSSRDYNHNEQYF. The CDR3 bases are TGTGCCAGCAGTTCCCGGGACTACAACCACAATGAGCAGTACTTC.

V is TRBV9 and J is TRBJ2-6; D may be TRBD1 or TRBD2 (6 bases each). Trimming took off 5 bases at V and 12 bases at J, with 18 bases between the two ends. Germline CDR1 and CDR2: SGDLS and YYNGEE. The CDR3 sequence is 14 residues long. The CDR3 loop is CASRDRGEGGVLTF. The CDR3 DNA reads as TGTGCCAGCAGGGACCGGGGCGAGGGGGGCGTCCTGACTTTC.

This clonotype was detected only a few times. This may be a read error, as it is one base from a much larger clone. The CDR3 region has the DNA TGTGCCAGCAGCGCCGTCTACGAGCAGTACTTC. As protein: CASSAVYEQYF. This chain links TRBV5-6 with TRBJ2-7; no definite D call. The CDR3 extends over 11 amino acids. The germline CDR1 and CDR2 sequences are SGHDT and YYEEEE. The V end was cut by 4 bases, the J end by 3 bases, with 5 bases between.

The chain has TRBV28 and TRBJ1-1; TRBD1 matches 7 bases. After removal of 5 bases from V and 0 bases from J, the junction contained 15 bases not matched to a gene. Germline assignment: CDR1 MDHEN and CDR2 SYDVKM. The CDR3 runs to 18 residues. CDR3 sequence: CASSPPGLQGGMNTEAFF. The CDR3 DNA reads as TGTGCCAGCAGTCCACCGGGACTCCAAGGGGGCATGAACACTGAAGCTTTCTTT.

This clonotype occurred a few times. The V gene is TRBV20-1, the J gene TRBJ2-1, with D maybe TRBD1 (6 bases). The length of the CDR3 is 16 residues. Per germline, CDR1 DFQATT and CDR2 SNEGSKA (reference sequence). Trimming removed 3 bases from V and 4 bases from J, with 19 bases in between. The CDR3 here is CSASHTRHRVYNEQFF. The CDR3 DNA reads TGCAGTGCTAGTCATACCCGTCACAGGGTTTACAATGAGCAGTTCTTC.

This clonotype was seen only once. One base away lies a much larger clone, so this may be a sequencing read error. The genes are TRBV30 and TRBJ2-1; the D gene could be TRBD1 or TRBD2 (5 bases each). The CDR3 is 12 amino acids. The germline V gene encodes CDR1 GTSNPN and CDR2 SVGIG (reference sequence). Deletions cut 4 bases from V and 7 bases from J, with 11 bases between. CDR3 region: CAWTVGDNEQFF. DNA of the CDR3: TGTGCCTGGACAGTGGGGGATAATGAGCAGTTCTTC.

In its sample, this clonotype was seen a few times. The chain employs TRBV27 and TRBJ1-6, with D unclear. This CDR3 spans 15 amino acids. The V gene's germline CDR1 is MNHEY and CDR2 SMNVEV (reference sequence). Trimming removed 1 base at V and 4 bases at J, with 8 bases between. The CDR3 region is CASSLLESYNSPLHF. Written as DNA, the CDR3 is TGTGCCAGCAGTTTATTGGAATCTTATAATTCACCCCTCCACTTT.

This clonotype occurred many times. The rearrangement uses TRBV20-1 and TRBJ2-7; perhaps TRBD2 as D (6 bases). The V gene lost 1 base and the J gene lost 0 bases, with 13 bases spanning the gap. This CDR3 comprises 15 residues. Germline V lookup: CDR1 DFQATT, CDR2 SNEGSKA (reference sequence). This chain's CDR3 is CSARAAGRRSYEQYF. CDR3 nucleotide sequence: TGCAGTGCTAGAGCCGCGGGACGTCGCTCCTACGAGCAGTACTTC.

The V gene is TRBV7-9, the J gene TRBJ1-1; unclear D gene. Germline-derived CDR1 and CDR2 are SEHNR and FQNEAQ (reference sequence). The CDR3 runs 13 residues. The V end lost 1 base, the J end lost 8 bases, and 11 bases lay between the germline ends. In DNA, the CDR3 is TGTGCCAGCAGCTTAGTGCAGTCGCGAGAAGCTTTCTTT. This encodes CASSLVQSREAFF.

The V call is TRBV7-9, the J call TRBJ1-2; tentatively, D is TRBD1 (5 bases). Germline V gene data show CDR1 as SEHNR and CDR2 as FQNEAQ (reference sequence). Trimming pared 5 bases from V and 6 bases from J, leaving 13 bases between. This CDR3 spans 13 amino acids. CDR3 region: CASSTGTRNGYTF. DNA for the CDR3: TGTGCCAGCAGCACTGGGACCCGGAATGGCTACACCTTC.